These T cell receptor beta chains were read from a single sample in a study of identical twins. TCRdb reanalysed the 5' RACE reads using MiXCR and keeps one entry per CDR3 protein. Of some 97,000 distinct CDR3 sequences listed, roughly 6% are singletons. The sequenced material came from memory T cells sorted from blood. The source of these receptors is a woman aged 45 to 65 in good health. Both conserved end residues are part of each CDR3. The order of the fields is D gene, J gene, V gene, clone size, CDR3 DNA, CDR3 protein. D genes are given only for firm matches. Clone size is stated in some rows and not others, as once, few, many or a class when expanded.

D: NA; J: TRBJ2-5; V: TRBV5-1; size: many; DNA: TGCGCCAGCAGCAACCTAGGTGGGCTACCAGAGACCCAGTACTTC; CDR3: CASSNLGGLPETQYF
D: NA; J: TRBJ2-7; V: TRBV11-2; size: many; DNA: TGTGCCAGCAGCTTAGACTGGGGTAGGGAGTACGAGCAGTACTTC; CDR3: CASSLDWGREYEQYF
D: NA; J: TRBJ1-1; V: TRBV6-1; size: many; DNA: TGTGCCAGCAGTGAAGTAGTGATGAACCCTGAAGCTTTCTTT; CDR3: CASSEVVMNPEAFF
D: TRBD2; J: TRBJ2-4; V: TRBV3-1; size: many; DNA: TGTGCCAGCAGCCAAGACTCTGGACTAGCGGGAAACATTCAGTACTTC; CDR3: CASSQDSGLAGNIQYF
D: NA; J: TRBJ2-1; V: TRBV7-9; size: NA; DNA: TGTGCCAGCAGCAATGGACAGAAGCAGTTCTTC; CDR3: CASSNGQKQFF
D: NA; J: TRBJ2-7; V: TRBV25-1; size: NA; DNA: TGTGCCAGCAGCGACGAGCAGTACTTC; CDR3: CASSDEQYF
D: TRBD1; J: TRBJ1-2; V: TRBV27; size: NA; DNA: TGTGCCAGCAGTTTGACCTGGGACAGGCGATATGGCTACACCTTC; CDR3: CASSLTWDRRYGYTF
D: TRBD1; J: TRBJ2-6; V: TRBV6-5; size: many; DNA: TGTGCCAGCAGTTACTCGGGCCAGGGGGCACTTGGGGCCAACGTCCTGACTTTC; CDR3: CASSYSGQGALGANVLTF
D: NA; J: TRBJ2-6; V: TRBV11-2; size: many; DNA: TGTGCCAGCAGCCGAGGGGCCGTCCTGACTTTC; CDR3: CASSRGAVLTF
D: TRBD1; J: TRBJ1-2; V: TRBV5-1; size: many; DNA: TGCGCCAGCAGCTTGGTACCAGGGGGCGCAAACTATGGCTACACCTTC; CDR3: CASSLVPGGANYGYTF
D: TRBD2; J: TRBJ2-7; V: TRBV10-3; size: NA; DNA: TGTGCCATCGGGGAAGCGGGAGAGGACGAGCAGTACTTC; CDR3: CAIGEAGEDEQYF
D: NA; J: TRBJ2-2; V: TRBV29-1; size: many; DNA: TGCAGCGCCCTCCCCCTGGGGGAGGTGAGTGGGGAGCTGTTTTTT; CDR3: CSALPLGEVSGELFF
D: NA; J: TRBJ1-1; V: TRBV19; size: NA; DNA: TGTGCCAGTAGTGTTGACACTGAAGCTTTATTT; CDR3: CASSVDTEALF
D: TRBD1; J: TRBJ2-3; V: TRBV10-3; size: many; DNA: TGTGCCATCAGTGATTCAGGGACAGGGAAAGATACGCAGTATTTT; CDR3: CAISDSGTGKDTQYF
D: NA; J: TRBJ1-6; V: TRBV30; size: many; DNA: TGTGCCTGGACTTCAGGTTCCCGGGGTAATTCACCCCTCCACTTT; CDR3: CAWTSGSRGNSPLHF
D: TRBD2; J: TRBJ2-1; V: TRBV6-5; size: many; DNA: TGTGCCAGCAGTTTCACCTCCGGGACTAGTTACAATGAGCAGTTCTTC; CDR3: CASSFTSGTSYNEQFF
D: TRBD1; J: TRBJ2-2; V: TRBV29-1; size: few; DNA: TGCAGCGTGGGACAGGGAATTGGCACCGGGGAGCTGTTTTTT; CDR3: CSVGQGIGTGELFF